Described below is a single TCR beta chain sequence and its context. The data belong to a study of CD8 T cells in Susac syndrome. V was cut by 5 bases and J by 0 bases, with 8 bases left in between. The CDR3 covers 14 residues. Per the germline V gene, CDR1 is LGHDT and CDR2 is YNNKEL (reference sequence). RNA, at about 0.45 to 1 ug, was reverse transcribed with random hexamers. The method of amplification for TCR beta CDR3 was immunoSEQ multiplex PCR, covering 54 Vbeta and 13 Jbeta. TCRdb re-called the immunoSEQ multiplex PCR reads through MiXCR, storing one row per CDR3 protein. Of approximately 140,000 distinct CDR3 sequences in the sample, around 95% were seen once.

Sample: CD4+ T cells from PBMCs. The V and J genes are TRBV3-1 and TRBJ1-5; D possibly corresponds to TRBD1 (5 bases). This TCR came from a human donor with multiple sclerosis. The CDR3 bases are TGTGCCAGCAGCGGGGGAAATAGCAATCAGCCCCAGCATTTT. Protein product: CASSGGNSNQPQHF.